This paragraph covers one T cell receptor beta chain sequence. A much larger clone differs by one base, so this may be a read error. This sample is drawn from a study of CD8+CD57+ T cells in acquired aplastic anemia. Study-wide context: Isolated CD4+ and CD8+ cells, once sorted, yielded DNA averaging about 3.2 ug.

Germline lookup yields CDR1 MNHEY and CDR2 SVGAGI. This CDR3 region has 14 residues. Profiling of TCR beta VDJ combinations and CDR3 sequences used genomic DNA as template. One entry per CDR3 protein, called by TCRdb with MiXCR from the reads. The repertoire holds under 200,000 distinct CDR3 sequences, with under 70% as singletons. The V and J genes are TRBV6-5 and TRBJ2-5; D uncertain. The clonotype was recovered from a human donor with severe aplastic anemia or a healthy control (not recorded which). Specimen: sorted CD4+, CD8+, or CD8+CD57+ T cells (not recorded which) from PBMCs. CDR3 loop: CAGSYSGSQETQYF. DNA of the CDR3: TGTGCCGGCAGTTACTCAGGCAGCCAAGAGACCCAGTACTTC.